This T cell receptor beta chain was sequenced for a study of blood T cell repertoires in COVID-19. This CDR3 is 18 amino acids long. J was trimmed by 0 bases and V by 5 bases; bases with no gene match: 12. Germline lookup yields CDR1 LNHNV and CDR2 YYDKDF (reference sequence). The count of this clone is one. Individuals drawn from approximately 22 US areas were about 18 to 100 years old. Which cohort a participant joined came from the clinical history participants gave. The repertoire was sequenced with immunoSEQ multiplex PCR; TCRdb's copy has only in-frame clones and lacks some. The sample lists 250,000 to 300,000 clones, more than 75% seen once, with about 2.3% in the top ten.

This receptor was taken from a woman aged 35 to 49 with acute COVID-19. The chain combines TRBV15 with TRBJ1-2; TRBD1 agrees at 10 bases. Sequencing used PBMCs or T cells enriched from blood (not recorded which). CDR3 amino acids: CATSPTRDRGLSNYGYTF. Here the CDR3 DNA reads TGTGCCACCAGCCCCACCCGGGACAGGGGCCTTTCTAACTATGGCTACACCTTC.